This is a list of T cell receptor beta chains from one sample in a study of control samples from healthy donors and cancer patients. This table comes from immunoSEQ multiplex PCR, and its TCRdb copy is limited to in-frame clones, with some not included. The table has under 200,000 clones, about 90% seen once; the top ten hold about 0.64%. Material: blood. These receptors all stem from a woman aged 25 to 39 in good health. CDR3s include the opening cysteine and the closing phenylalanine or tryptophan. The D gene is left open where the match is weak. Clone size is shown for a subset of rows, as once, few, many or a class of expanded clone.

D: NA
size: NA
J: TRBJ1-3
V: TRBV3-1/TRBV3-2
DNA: TGTGCCAGCAGCCTAACAGGGTTTGGAAACACCATATATTTT
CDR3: CASSLTGFGNTIYF

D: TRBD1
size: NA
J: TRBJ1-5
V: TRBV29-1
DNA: TGCAGCGTTGGACAGGGTCTGGCTCAGCCCCAGCATTTT
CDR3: CSVGQGLAQPQHF

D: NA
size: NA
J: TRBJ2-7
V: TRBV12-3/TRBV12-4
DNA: TGTGCCAGCAGTTCAGTACGGAGCGAGCAGTACTTC
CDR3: CASSSVRSEQYF

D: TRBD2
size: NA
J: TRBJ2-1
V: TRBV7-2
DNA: TGTGCCAGCAGCTTTTCCTTTGCGGGGGGCTCCTACAATGAGCAGTTCTTC
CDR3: CASSFSFAGGSYNEQFF

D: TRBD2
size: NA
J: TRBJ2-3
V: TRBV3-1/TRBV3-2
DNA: TGTGCCAGCAGCTGGACTAGCGGAAGCACAGATACGCAGTATTTT
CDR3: CASSWTSGSTDTQYF

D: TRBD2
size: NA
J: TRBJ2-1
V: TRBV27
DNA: TGTGCCAGCGGGGGGGACGGGACTTACAATGAGCAGTTCTTC
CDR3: CASGGDGTYNEQFF

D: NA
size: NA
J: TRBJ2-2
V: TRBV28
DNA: TGTGCCAGCAGTTTATCCTACACCGGGGAGCTGTTTTTT
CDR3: CASSLSYTGELFF

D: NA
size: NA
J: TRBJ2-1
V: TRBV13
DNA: TGTGCCAGCAGCTCTAGACAGACCCTTGGCCCACACAATGAGCAGTTCTTC
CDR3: CASSSRQTLGPHNEQFF

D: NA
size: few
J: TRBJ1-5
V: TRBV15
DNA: TGTGCCACCAGCGGTGGACAGTACGGCAATCAGCCCCAGCATTTT
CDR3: CATSGGQYGNQPQHF

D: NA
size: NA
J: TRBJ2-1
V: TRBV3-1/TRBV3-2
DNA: TGTGCCAGCAGCCCTGGCCTCTACAATGAGCAGTTCTTC
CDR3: CASSPGLYNEQFF

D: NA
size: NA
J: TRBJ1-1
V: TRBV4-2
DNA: TGTGCCAGCAGCTATTTCTCAGGGAACACTGAAGCTTTCTTT
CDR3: CASSYFSGNTEAFF

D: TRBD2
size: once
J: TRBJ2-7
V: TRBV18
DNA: TGTGCCAGCTCACCACCTAGCGGGACCTACGAGCAGTACTTC
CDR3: CASSPPSGTYEQYF

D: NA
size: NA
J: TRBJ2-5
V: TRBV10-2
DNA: TGCGCCAGCGGTCAGGTTGCGGGACGACAAGAGACCCAGTACTTC
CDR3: CASGQVAGRQETQYF

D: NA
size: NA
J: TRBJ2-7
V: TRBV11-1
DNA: TGTGCCAGCAGCTTAGGGGAGCCACCCCACGAGCAGTACTTC
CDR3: CASSLGEPPHEQYF

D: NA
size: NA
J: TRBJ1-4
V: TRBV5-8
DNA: TGTGCCACCCTCGGCGGTGCCCTGGCAACTAATGAAAAACTGTTTTTT
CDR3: CATLGGALATNEKLFF

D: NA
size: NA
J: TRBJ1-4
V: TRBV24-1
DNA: TGTGCCACCAGTGAGGGGGAGTTTAATGAAAAACTGTTTTTT
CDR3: CATSEGEFNEKLFF

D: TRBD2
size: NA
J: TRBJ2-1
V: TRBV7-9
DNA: TGTGCCAGCAGCTTACGCGGGGGCTCCTACAATGAGCAGTTCTTC
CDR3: CASSLRGGSYNEQFF

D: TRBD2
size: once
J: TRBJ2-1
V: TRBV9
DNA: TGTGCCAGCAGCCAGAGCGGGAGAACCTACAATGAGCAGTTCTTC
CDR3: CASSQSGRTYNEQFF

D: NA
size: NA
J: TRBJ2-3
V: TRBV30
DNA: TGTGCCTGGAGTATTTACAGAGATACGCAGTATTTT
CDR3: CAWSIYRDTQYF